This T cell receptor (beta chain) comes out of a study of T-cell reconstitution after alpha-beta-depleted transplantation in children. Notes on this clonotype: Its antigen is currently unknown.

Construction of the TCRbeta library involved unique molecular identifiers. TCRdb processed the PCR reads anew with MiXCR; each CDR3 protein has one entry. This table has 300,000 to 400,000 distinct CDR3 sequences, 23% appearing once. V lost 0 bases and J lost 3; bases outside the gene matches: 1. The CDR3 runs to 15 residues. Per the germline V gene, CDR1 is KGHSH and CDR2 is LQKENI. Study conclusions and caveats: Newly generated T cells supplied most T-cell counts and diversity one year post-transplant.

Sequenced here: PBMCs, mostly from graft donor cells, sampled 180 days after TCRalphabeta/CD19-depleted stem cell transplant. The clonotype comes from a male patient younger than 18 who had a stem cell transplant for acute lymphoblastic leukemia, so the T cells may come from the graft donor. The genes are TRBV18 and TRBJ2-5; 10 positions match TRBD1. DNA for the CDR3: TGTGCCAGCTCACCACCGACAGGGGGCAAAGAGACCCAGTACTTC. It specifies CASSPPTGGKETQYF.